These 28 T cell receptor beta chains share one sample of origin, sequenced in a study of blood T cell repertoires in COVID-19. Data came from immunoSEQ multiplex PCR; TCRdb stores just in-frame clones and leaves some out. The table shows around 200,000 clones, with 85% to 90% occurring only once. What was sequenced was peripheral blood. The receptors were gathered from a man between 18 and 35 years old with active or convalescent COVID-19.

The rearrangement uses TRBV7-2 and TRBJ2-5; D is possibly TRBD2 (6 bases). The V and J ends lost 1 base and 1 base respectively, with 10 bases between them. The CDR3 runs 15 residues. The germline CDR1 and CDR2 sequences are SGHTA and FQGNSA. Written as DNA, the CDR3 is TGTGCCAGCAGCTTAGGGGCGGGACCCCAAGAGACCCAGTACTTC. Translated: CASSLGAGPQETQYF.

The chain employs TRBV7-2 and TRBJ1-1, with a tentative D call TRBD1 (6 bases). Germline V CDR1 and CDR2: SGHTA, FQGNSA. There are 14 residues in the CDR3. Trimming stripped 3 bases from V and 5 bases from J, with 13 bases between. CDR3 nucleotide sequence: TGTGCCAGCAGCTTGTACAGGGTCAGGACTGAAGCTTTCTTT. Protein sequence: CASSLYRVRTEAFF.

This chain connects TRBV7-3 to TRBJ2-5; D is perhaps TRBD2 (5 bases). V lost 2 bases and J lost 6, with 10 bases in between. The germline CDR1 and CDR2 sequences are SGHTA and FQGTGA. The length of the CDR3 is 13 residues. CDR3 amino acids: CASSLAGWQTQYF. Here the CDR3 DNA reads TGTGCCAGCAGCTTAGCGGGTTGGCAGACCCAGTACTTC.

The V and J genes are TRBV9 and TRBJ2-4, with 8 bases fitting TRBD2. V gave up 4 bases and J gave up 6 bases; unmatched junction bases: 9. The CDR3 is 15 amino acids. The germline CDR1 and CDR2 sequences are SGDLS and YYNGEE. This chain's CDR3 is CASSTRAGEINIQYF. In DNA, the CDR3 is TGTGCCAGCAGCACAAGAGCGGGAGAGATAAACATTCAGTACTTC.

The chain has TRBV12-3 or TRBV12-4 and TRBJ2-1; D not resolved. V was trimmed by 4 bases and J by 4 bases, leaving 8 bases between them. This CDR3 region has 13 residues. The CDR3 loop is CASSSTVYNEQFF. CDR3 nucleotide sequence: TGTGCCAGCAGTTCCACTGTATACAATGAGCAGTTCTTC.

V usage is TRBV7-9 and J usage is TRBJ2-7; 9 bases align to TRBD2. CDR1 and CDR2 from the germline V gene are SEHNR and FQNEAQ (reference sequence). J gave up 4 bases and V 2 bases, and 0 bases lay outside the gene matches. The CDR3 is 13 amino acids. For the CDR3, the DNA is TGTGCCAGCAGCTTAAGCGGGGGGTACGAGCAGTACGTC. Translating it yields CASSLSGGYEQYV.

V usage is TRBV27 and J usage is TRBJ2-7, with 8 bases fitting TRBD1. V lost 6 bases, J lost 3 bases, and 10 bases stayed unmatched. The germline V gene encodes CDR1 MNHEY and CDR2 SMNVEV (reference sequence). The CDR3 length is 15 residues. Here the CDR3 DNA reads TGTGCCAGCAGCCCCGACAGGGGATTTGTCTACGAGCAGTACTTC. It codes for CASSPDRGFVYEQYF.

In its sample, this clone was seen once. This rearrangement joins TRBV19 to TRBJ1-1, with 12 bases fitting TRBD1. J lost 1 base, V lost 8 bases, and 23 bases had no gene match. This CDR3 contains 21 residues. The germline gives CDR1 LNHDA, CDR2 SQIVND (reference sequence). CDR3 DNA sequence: TGTGCCAGTCGGAAACCGGGACAGGGGGCGATAAGTGGCATGAGGAACACTGAAGCTTTCTTT. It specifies CASRKPGQGAISGMRNTEAFF.

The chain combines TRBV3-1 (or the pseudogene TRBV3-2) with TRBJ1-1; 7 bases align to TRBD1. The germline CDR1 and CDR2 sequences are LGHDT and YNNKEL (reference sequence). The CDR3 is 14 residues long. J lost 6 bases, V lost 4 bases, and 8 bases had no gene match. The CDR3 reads CASSPTGAQSEAFF. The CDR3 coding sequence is TGTGCCAGCAGCCCTACAGGGGCCCAGTCTGAAGCTTTCTTT.

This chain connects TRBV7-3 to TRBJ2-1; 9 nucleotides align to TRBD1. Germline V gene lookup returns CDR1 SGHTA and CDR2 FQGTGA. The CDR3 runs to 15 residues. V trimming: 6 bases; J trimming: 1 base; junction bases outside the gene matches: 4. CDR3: CASRLDRGSYNEQFF. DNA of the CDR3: TGTGCCAGCAGACTAGACAGGGGGTCCTACAATGAGCAGTTCTTC.

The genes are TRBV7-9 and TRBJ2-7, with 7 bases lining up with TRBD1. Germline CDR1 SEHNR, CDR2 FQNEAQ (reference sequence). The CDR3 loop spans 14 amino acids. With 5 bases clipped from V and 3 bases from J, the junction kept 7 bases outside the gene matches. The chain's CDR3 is CASSHLDRVYEQYF. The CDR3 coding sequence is TGTGCCAGCAGCCACCTAGACAGGGTCTACGAGCAGTACTTC.

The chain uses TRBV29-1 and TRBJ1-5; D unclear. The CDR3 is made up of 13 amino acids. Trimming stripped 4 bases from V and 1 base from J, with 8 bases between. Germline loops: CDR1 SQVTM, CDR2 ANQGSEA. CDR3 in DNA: TGCAGCGTTGTAGTCAAAAGCAATCAGCCCCAGCATTTT. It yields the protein CSVVVKSNQPQHF.

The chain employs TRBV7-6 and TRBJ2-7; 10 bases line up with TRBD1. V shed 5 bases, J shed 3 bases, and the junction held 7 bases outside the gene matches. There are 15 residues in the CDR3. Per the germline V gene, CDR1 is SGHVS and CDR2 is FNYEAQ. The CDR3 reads CASSIGTGEGYEQYV. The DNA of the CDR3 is TGTGCCAGCAGCATAGGGACAGGGGAGGGCTACGAGCAGTACGTC.

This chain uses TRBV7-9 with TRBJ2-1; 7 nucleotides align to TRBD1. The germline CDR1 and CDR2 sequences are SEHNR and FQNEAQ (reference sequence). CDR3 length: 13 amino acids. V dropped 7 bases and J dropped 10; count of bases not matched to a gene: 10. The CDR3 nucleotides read TGTGCCAGCACCCAGGGGGTAGCCGGGGAGCAGTTCTTC. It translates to CASTQGVAGEQFF.

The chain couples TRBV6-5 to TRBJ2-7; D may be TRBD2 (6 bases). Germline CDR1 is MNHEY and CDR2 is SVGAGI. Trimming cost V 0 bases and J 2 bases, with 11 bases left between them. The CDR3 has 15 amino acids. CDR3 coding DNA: TGTGCCAGCAGTTACTCCCGGGGGTGGACCTACGAGCAGTACGTC. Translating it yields CASSYSRGWTYEQYV.

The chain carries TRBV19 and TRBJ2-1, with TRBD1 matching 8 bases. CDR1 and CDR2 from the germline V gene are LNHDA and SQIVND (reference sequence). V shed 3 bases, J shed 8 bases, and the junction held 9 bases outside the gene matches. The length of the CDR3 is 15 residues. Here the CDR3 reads CASSIFGQGRDEQFF. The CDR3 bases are TGTGCCAGTAGTATTTTCGGACAGGGCCGGGATGAGCAGTTCTTC.

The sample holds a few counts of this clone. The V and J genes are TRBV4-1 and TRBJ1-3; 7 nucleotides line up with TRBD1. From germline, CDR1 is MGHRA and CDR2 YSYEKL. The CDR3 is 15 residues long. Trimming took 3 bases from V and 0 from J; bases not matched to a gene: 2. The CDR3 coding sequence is TGCGCCAGCAGCCAGACAGGGTACTCTGGAAACACCATATATTTT. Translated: CASSQTGYSGNTIYF.

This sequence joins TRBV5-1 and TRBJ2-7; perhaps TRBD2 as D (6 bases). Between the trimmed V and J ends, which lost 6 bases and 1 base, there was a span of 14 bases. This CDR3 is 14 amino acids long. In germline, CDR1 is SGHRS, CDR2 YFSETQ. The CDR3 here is CASMVSGSSYEQYF. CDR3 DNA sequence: TGCGCCAGCATGGTTAGCGGTTCTTCCTACGAGCAGTACTTC.

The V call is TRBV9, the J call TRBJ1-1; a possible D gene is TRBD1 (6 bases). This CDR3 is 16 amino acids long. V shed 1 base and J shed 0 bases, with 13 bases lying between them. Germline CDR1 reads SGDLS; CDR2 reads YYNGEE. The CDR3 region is CASSVRQAGLNTEAFF. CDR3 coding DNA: TGTGCCAGCAGCGTAAGACAGGCCGGATTGAACACTGAAGCTTTCTTT.

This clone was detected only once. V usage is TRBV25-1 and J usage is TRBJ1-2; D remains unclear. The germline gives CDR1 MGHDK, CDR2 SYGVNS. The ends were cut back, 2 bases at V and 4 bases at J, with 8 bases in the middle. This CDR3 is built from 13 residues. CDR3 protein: CASSEAGPYGYTF. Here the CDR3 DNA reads TGTGCCAGCAGTGAAGCAGGCCCCTATGGCTACACCTTC.

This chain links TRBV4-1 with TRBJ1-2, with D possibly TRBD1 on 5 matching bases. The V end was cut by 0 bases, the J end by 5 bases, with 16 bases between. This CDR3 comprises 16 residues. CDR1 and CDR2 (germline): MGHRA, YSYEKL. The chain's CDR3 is CASSQDRLQGVYGYTF. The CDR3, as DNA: TGCGCCAGCAGCCAAGATCGCCTCCAGGGCGTATATGGCTACACCTTC.

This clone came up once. The CDR3, as DNA: TGTGCCAGCAGCCCACGGGACAGTGATCAGCCCCAGCATTTT. Translating it yields CASSPRDSDQPQHF. The chain recombines TRBV11-2 with TRBJ1-5; 7 bases line up with TRBD1. Germline-derived CDR1 and CDR2 are SGHAT and FQNNGV. The V and J ends lost 5 bases and 5 bases, in that order; junction bases with no gene match: 6. The CDR3 is 14 residues long.

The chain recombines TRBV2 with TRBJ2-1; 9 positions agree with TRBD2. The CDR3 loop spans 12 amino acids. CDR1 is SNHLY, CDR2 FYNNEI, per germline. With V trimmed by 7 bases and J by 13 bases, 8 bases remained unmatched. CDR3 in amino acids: CASIRSSGTQFF. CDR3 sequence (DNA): TGTGCCAGCATCAGGTCTAGCGGGACACAGTTCTTC. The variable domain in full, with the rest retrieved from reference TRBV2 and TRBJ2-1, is EPEVTQTPSHQVTQMGQEVILRCVPISNHLYFYWYRQILGQKVEFLVSFYNNEISEKSEIFDDQFSVERPDGSNFTLKIRSTKLEDSAMYFCASIRSSGTQFFGPGTRLTVL.

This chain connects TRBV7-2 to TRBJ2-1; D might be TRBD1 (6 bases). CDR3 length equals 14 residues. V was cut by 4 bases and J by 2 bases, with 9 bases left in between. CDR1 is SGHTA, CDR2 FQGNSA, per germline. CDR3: CASSSQGPYNEQFF. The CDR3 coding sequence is TGTGCCAGCAGCTCACAGGGCCCCTACAATGAGCAGTTCTTC.

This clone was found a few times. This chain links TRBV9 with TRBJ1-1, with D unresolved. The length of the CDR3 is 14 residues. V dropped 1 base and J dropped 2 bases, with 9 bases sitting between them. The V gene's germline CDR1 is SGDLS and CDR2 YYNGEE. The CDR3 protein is CASSVSRGNTEAFF. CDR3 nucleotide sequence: TGTGCCAGCAGCGTATCCCGGGGTAACACTGAAGCTTTCTTT.

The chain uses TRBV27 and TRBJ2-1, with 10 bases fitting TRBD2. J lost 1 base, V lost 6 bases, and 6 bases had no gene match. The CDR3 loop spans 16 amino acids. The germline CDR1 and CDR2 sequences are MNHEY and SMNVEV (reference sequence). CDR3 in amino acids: CASRRLAGPSYNEQFF. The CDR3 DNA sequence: TGTGCCAGCAGAAGACTAGCGGGTCCTTCCTACAATGAGCAGTTCTTC.

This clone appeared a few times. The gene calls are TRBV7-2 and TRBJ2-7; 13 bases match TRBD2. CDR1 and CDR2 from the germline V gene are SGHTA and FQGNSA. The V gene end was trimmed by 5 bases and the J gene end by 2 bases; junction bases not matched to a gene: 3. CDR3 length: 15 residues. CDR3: CASSPGLAGTYEQYF. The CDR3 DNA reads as TGTGCCAGCAGCCCGGGACTAGCGGGAACCTACGAGCAGTACTTC. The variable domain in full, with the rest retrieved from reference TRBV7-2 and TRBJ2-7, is GAGVSQSPSNKVTEKGKDVELRCDPISGHTALYWYRQSLGQGLEFLIYFQGNSAPDKSGLPSDRFSAERTGGSVSTLTIQRTQQEDSAVYLCASSPGLAGTYEQYFGPGTRLTVT.

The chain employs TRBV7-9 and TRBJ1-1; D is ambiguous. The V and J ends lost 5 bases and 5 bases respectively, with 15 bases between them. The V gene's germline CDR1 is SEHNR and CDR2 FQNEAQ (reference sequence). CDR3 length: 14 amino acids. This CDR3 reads CASSQLGGRTEAFF. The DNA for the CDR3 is TGTGCCAGCAGCCAACTGGGCGGGAGGACTGAAGCTTTCTTT. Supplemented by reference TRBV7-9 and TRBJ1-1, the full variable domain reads DTGVSQNPRHKITKRGQNVTFRCDPISEHNRLYWYRQTLGQGPEFLTYFQNEAQLEKSRLLSDRFSAERPKGSFSTLEIQRTEQGDSAMYLCASSQLGGRTEAFFGQGTRLTVV.